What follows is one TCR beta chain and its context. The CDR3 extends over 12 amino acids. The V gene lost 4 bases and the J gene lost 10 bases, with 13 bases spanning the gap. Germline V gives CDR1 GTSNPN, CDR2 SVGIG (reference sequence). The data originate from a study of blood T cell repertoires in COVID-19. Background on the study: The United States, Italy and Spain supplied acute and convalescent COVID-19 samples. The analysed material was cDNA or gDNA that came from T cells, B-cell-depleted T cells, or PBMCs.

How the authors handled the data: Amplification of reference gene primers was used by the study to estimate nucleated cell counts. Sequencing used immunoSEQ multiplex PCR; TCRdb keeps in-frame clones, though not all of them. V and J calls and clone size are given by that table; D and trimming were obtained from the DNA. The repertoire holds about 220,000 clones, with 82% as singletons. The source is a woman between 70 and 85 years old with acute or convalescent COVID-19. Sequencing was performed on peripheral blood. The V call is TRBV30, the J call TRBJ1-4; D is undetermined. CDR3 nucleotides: TGTGCCTGGAATATGAGGGAGGGAAAACTGTTTTTT. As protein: CAWNMREGKLFF.